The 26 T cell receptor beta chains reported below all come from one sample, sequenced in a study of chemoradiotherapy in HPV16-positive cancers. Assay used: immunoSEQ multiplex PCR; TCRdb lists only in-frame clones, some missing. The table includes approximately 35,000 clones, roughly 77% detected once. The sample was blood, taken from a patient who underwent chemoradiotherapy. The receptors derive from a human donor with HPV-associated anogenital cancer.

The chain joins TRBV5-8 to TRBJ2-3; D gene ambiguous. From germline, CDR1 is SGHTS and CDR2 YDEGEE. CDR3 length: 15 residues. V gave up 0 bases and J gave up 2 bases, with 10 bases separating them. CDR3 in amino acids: CASSLEAANTDTQYF. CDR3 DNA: TGTGCCAGCAGCTTGGAGGCAGCAAACACAGATACGCAGTATTTT. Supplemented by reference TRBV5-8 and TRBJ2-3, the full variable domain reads EAGVTQSPTHLIKTRGQQATLRCSPISGHTSVYWYQQALGLGLQFLLWYDEGEERNRGNFPPRFSGRQFPNYSSELNVNALELEDSALYLCASSLEAANTDTQYFGPGTRLTVL.

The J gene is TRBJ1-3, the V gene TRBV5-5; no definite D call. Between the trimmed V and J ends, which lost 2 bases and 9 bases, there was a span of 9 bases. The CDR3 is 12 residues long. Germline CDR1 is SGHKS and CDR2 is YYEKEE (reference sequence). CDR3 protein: CASSFVGGTIYF. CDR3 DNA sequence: TGTGCCAGCAGCTTCGTCGGCGGCACCATATATTTT.

The CDR3 region is CASSARQGDSPLHF. CDR3 DNA: TGCGCCAGCAGTGCGAGACAAGGGGATTCACCCCTCCACTTT. The chain is built from TRBV10-2 and TRBJ1-6, with D tentatively TRBD1 (5 bases). This CDR3 is built from 14 residues. Germline V lookup: CDR1 WSHSY, CDR2 SAAADI. The V gene lost 4 bases and the J gene lost 8 bases, with 12 bases spanning the gap.

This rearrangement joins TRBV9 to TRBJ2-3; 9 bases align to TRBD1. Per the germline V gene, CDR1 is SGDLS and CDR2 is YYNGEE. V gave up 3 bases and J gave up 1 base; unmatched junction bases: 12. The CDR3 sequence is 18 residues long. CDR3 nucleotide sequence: TGTGCCAGCAGCGCTCCGGGACAGGGAGGTGCGGGCACAGATACGCAGTATTTT. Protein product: CASSAPGQGGAGTDTQYF.

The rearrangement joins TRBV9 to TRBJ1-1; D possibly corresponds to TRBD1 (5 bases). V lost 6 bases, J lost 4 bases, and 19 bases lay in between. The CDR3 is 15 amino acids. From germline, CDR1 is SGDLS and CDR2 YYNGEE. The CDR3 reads CASTGVAGRPTEAFF. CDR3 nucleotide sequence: TGTGCCAGCACCGGTGTGGCAGGGCGGCCCACTGAAGCTTTCTTT.

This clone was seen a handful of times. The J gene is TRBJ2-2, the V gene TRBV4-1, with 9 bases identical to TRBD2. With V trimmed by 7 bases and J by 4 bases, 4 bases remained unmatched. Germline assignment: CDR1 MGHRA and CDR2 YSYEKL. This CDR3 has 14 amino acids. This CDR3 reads CASTLTSGTGELFF. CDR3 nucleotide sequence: TGCGCCAGCACCCTGACTAGCGGCACCGGGGAGCTGTTTTTT.

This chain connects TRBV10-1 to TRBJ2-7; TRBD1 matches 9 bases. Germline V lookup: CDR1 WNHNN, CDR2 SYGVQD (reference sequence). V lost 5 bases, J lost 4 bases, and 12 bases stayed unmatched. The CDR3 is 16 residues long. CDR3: CASSHTGQGEGYEQYF. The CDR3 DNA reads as TGCGCCAGCAGTCATACGGGACAGGGAGAGGGGTACGAGCAGTACTTC.

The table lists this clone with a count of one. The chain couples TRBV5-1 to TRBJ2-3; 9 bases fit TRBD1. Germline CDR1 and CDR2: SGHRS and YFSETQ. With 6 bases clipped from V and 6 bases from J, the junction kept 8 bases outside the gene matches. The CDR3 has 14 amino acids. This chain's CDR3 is CASTPGTGRDTQYF. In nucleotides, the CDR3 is TGCGCCAGCACCCCCGGGACAGGGAGGGATACGCAGTATTTT.

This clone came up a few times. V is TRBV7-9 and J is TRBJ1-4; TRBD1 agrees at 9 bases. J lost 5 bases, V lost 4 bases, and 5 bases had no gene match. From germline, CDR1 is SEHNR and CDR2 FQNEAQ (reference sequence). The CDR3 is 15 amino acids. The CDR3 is CASSSGDRANEKLFF. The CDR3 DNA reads TGTGCCAGCAGCTCCGGGGACAGGGCGAATGAAAAACTGTTTTTT.

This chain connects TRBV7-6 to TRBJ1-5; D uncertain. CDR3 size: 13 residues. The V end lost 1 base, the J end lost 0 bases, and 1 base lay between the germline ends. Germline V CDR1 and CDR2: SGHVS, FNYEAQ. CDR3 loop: CASSLDSNQPQHF. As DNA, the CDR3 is TGTGCCAGCAGCTTAGATAGCAATCAGCCCCAGCATTTT. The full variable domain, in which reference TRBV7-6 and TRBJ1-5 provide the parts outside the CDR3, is GAGVSQSPRYKVTKRGQDVALRCDPISGHVSLYWYRQALGQGPEFLTYFNYEAQQDKSGLPNDRFSAERPEGSISTLTIQRTEQRDSAMYRCASSLDSNQPQHFGDGTRLSIL.

This chain's CDR3 is CASRNDLGTQYF. CDR3 coding DNA: TGTGCCAGCAGGAACGACTTGGGGACCCAGTACTTC. The rearrangement joins TRBV6-5 to TRBJ2-5, with D hard to call. The CDR3 covers 12 residues. CDR1 and CDR2 from the germline V gene are MNHEY and SVGAGI. V lost 6 bases and J lost 7, with 12 bases in between.

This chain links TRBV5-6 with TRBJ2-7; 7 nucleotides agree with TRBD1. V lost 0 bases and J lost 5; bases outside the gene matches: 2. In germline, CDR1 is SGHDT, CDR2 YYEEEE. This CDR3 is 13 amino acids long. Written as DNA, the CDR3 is TGTGCCAGCAGCTTGGGAGGGGGCGACGAGCAGTACTTC. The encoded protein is CASSLGGGDEQYF.

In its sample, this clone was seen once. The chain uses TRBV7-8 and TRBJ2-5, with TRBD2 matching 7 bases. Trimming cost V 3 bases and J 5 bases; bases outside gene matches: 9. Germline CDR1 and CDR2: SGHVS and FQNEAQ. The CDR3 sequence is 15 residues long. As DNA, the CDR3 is TGTGCCAGCAGCTTGGGGCTGGGGCGGGAGGAGACCCAGTACTTC. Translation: CASSLGLGREETQYF.

The CDR3 bases are TGTGCCAGCAGCTTAGCCCATTCCGAATATGGCTACACCTTC. It specifies CASSLAHSEYGYTF. The V gene is TRBV7-8, the J gene TRBJ1-2, with unresolved D. This CDR3 has 14 residues. Germline V gene lookup returns CDR1 SGHVS and CDR2 FQNEAQ. Between the trimmed V and J ends, which lost 0 bases and 5 bases, there was a span of 10 bases.

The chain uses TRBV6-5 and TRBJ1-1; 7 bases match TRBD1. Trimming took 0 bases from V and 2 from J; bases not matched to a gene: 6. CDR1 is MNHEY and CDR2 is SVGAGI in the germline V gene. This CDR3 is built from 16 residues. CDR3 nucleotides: TGTGCCAGCAGTTACTCGACAGGGAGGCTTAACACTGAAGCTTTCTTT. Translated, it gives CASSYSTGRLNTEAFF.

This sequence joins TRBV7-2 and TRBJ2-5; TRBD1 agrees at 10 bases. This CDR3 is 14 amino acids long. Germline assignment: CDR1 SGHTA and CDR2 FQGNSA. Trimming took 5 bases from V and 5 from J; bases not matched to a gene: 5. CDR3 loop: CASSQGQGSETQYF. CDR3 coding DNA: TGTGCCAGCAGCCAGGGACAGGGGTCGGAGACCCAGTACTTC.

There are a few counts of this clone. This CDR3 is CASSSGKGELFF. The CDR3 DNA reads TGTGCCAGCAGCTCAGGGAAAGGGGAGCTGTTTTTT. This chain connects TRBV7-2 to TRBJ2-2; tentatively, D is TRBD1 (5 bases). Germline CDR1 is SGHTA and CDR2 is FQGNSA. V lost 4 bases, J lost 8 bases, and 8 bases lay in between. The CDR3 spans 12 residues.

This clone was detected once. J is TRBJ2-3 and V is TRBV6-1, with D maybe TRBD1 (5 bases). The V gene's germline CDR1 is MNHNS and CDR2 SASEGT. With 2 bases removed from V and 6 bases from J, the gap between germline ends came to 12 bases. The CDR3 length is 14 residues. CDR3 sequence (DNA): TGTGCCAGCAGTGAATTAGCAGGGCGGGATACGCAGTATTTT. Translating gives CASSELAGRDTQYF.

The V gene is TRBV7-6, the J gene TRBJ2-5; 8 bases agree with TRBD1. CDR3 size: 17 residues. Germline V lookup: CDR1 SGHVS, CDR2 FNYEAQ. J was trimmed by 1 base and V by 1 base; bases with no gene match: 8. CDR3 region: CASSLEGRGLGQETQYF. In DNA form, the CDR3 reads TGTGCCAGCAGCTTAGAGGGCAGGGGGCTTGGCCAAGAGACCCAGTACTTC.

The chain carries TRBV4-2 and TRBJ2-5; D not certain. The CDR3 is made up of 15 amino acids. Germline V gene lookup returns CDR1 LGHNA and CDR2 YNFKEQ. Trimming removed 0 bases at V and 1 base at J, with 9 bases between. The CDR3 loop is CASSQDGAGQETQYF. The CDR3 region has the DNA TGTGCCAGCAGCCAAGATGGAGCAGGCCAAGAGACCCAGTACTTC.

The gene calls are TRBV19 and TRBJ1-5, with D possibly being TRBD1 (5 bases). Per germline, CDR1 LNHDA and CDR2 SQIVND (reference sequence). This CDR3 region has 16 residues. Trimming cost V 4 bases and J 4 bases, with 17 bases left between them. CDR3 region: CASSTTQGRRNQPQHF. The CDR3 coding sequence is TGTGCCAGTAGTACAACTCAGGGAAGACGTAATCAGCCCCAGCATTTT.

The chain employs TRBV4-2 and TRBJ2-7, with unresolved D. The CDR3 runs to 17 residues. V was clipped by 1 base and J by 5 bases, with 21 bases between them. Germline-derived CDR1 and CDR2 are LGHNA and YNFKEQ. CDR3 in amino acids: CASSQGTKLDTAHEQYF. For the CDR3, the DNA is TGTGCCAGCAGCCAAGGTACCAAACTTGACACCGCTCACGAGCAGTACTTC.

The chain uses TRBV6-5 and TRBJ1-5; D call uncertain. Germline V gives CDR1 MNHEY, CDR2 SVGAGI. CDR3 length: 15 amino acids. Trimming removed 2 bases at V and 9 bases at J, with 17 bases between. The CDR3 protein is CASSYASVGSGPQHF. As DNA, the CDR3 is TGTGCCAGCAGTTACGCGTCGGTGGGGTCGGGGCCCCAGCATTTT.

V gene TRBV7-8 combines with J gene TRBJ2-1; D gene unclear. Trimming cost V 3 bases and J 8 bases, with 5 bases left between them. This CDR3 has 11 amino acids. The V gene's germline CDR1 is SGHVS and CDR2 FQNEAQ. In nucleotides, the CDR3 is TGTGCCAGCAGCTTTTTCGATGAGCAGTTCTTC. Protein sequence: CASSFFDEQFF.

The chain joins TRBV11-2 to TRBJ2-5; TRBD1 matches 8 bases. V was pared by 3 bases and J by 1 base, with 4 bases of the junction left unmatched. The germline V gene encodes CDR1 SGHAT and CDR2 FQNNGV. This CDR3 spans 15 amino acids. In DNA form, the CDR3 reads TGTGCCAGCAGCTTCGGACAGGGTGCCCAAGAGACCCAGTACTTC. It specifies CASSFGQGAQETQYF.

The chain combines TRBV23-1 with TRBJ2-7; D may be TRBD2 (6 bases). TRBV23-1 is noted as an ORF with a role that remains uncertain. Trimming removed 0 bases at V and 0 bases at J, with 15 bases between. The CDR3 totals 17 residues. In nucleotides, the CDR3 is TGCGCCAGCAGTCAATCATTGGGTGGGGGGTCCTCCTACGAGCAGTACTTC. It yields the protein CASSQSLGGGSSYEQYF.